These T cell receptor beta chains were read from a single sample in a study of cytomegalovirus exposure and HLA in healthy donors. TCRdb's copy holds only in-frame clones and misses some; the assay was immunoSEQ multiplex PCR. The sample has around 190,000 clones; around 83% are singletons. The sample comprised PBMCs. The receptor set was obtained from a girl aged 2 to 10 in good health and CMV-seropositive. Both conserved end residues are part of each CDR3. Fields, in order: J gene, D gene, V gene, CDR3 protein. A D gene is named only where the DNA matches it firmly.

TRBJ2-7	TRBD1	TRBV30	CAWSKRGGGEQYF
TRBJ2-1	TRBD2	TRBV29-1	CSVAGGGSYNEQFF
TRBJ2-7	-	TRBV2	CASSAQGTLYEQYF
TRBJ2-3	-	TRBV6-5	CAVYGVGTDTQYF
TRBJ2-1	-	TRBV27	CASSGVGVYNEQFF
TRBJ2-1	-	TRBV6-4	CASRRTGIWGNEQFF
TRBJ1-6	TRBD1	TRBV2	CASRLDRGAPSPLHF
-	TRBD1	TRBV25-1	CASSELTGGPGEQYF
TRBJ2-7	-	TRBV9	CASSPQTAYEQYF
TRBJ1-5	-	TRBV5-5	CASSSRGMSNQPQHF
TRBJ1-5	-	TRBV30	CAWSPRSGSQPQHF
TRBJ1-2	TRBD1	TRBV6-1	CASSQIGTGNYGYTF
TRBJ1-6	TRBD1	TRBV6-5	CASTQGELNSPLHF
TRBJ2-2	-	TRBV5-7	CASRLASLAGELFF
TRBJ1-5	TRBD1	TRBV2	CASSPDRDHQPQHF
TRBJ2-3	-	TRBV5-1	CASKYGGMTSSTDTQYF
TRBJ1-2	-	TRBV4-1	CASSPPTNYGYTF
TRBJ2-7	-	TRBV5-1	CASSLGTSNHEQYF
TRBJ2-3	TRBD1	TRBV4-1	CASSRQGGDTQYF
TRBJ1-2	-	TRBV25-1	CASSRTSYGYTF
TRBJ1-1	TRBD1	TRBV6-5	CASSERQGGTEAFF
TRBJ1-3	TRBD1	TRBV27	CASSLGQELTSLSGNTIYF
TRBJ2-5	-	TRBV7-9	CSSSPETTQYF
TRBJ1-5	-	TRBV21-1	CASSPSRRYSNQPQHF
TRBJ2-3	-	TRBV9	CASSVRGTDTQYF
TRBJ2-1	TRBD2	TRBV18	CASSLSWGAGGDNEQFF
TRBJ2-1	TRBD2	TRBV27	CASSHAPGLARNEQFF
TRBJ2-7	TRBD1	TRBV6-5	CASSSQGTYYEQYF
-	-	TRBV30	CAGGVRGFYEQYF
TRBJ2-1	TRBD2	TRBV9	CASSVDPYIAGGRNNEQFF
TRBJ2-3	TRBD2	TRBV4-1	CASSHFPGTSGDQGTQYF